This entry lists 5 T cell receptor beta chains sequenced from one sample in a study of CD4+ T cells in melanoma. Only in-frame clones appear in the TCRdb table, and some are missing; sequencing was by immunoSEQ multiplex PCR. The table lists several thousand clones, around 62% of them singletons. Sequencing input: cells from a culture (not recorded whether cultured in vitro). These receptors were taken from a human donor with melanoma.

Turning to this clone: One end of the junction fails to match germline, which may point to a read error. In nucleotides, the CDR3 is TGTGCCAGCAGTTACTCCGAGCGGGGGGGCCCGGATACGCAGTATTTT. It codes for CASSYSERGGPDTQYF. The gene calls are TRBV10-3 and TRBJ2-3, with TRBD2 identical over 10 bases. The CDR3 covers 16 residues. Per the germline V gene, CDR1 is ENHRY and CDR2 is SYGVKD.

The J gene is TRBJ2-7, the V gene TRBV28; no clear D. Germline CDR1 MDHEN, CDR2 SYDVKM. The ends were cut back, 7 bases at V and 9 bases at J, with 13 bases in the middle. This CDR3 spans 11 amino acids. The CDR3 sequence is CASTHSDRQYF. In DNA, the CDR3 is TGTGCCAGCACTCACTCCGATCGGCAGTACTTC.

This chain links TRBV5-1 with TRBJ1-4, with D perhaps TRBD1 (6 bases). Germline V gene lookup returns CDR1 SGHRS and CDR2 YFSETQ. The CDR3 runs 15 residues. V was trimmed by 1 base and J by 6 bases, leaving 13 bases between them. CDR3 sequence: CASSLTGAVDEKLFF. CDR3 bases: TGCGCCAGCAGCTTGACGGGGGCCGTGGATGAAAAACTGTTTTTT.

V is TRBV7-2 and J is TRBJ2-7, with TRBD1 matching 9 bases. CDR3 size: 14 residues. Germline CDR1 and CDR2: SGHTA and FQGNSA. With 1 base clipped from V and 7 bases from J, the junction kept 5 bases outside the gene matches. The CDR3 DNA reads TGTGCCAGCAGCTTAGGACACAGGGGGCAAGAGCAGTACTTC. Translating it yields CASSLGHRGQEQYF.

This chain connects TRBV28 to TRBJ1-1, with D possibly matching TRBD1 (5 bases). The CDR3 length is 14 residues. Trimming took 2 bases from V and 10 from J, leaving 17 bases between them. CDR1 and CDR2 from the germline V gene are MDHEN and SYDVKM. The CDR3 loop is CASSLIRTSGGAFF. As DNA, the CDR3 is TGTGCCAGCAGTTTAATCCGGACCTCGGGGGGAGCTTTCTTT.